What follows are 22 T cell receptor beta chains derived from one specimen sequenced in a study of blood T cell repertoires in COVID-19. TCRdb's table, derived via immunoSEQ multiplex PCR, lists solely in-frame clones and lacks some. The table includes about 150,000 clones, roughly 78% detected once. Specimen: PBMCs or T cells enriched from blood (not recorded which). These receptors came from a woman in her fifties or sixties who had recovered from COVID-19.

This chain links TRBV6-5 with TRBJ1-6, with TRBD1 matching over 9 bases. The germline V gene has CDR1 MNHEY and CDR2 SVGAGI. V was pared by 2 bases and J by 10 bases, with 9 bases of the junction left unmatched. The CDR3 length is 16 residues. The CDR3 protein is CASSYTPGTGRSPLHF. The DNA for the CDR3 is TGTGCCAGCAGTTACACCCCCGGGACAGGGAGGTCACCCCTCCACTTT.

J is TRBJ1-3 and V is TRBV29-1, with TRBD1 matching 7 bases. Germline CDR1 reads SQVTM; CDR2 reads ANQGSEA. V was clipped by 6 bases and J by 7 bases; unmatched bases: 6. The CDR3 loop spans 12 amino acids. The CDR3 DNA is TGCAGCGTCCTGGGACAGCCCAACACCATATATTTT. Translating it yields CSVLGQPNTIYF.

The chain combines TRBV2 with TRBJ1-4; maybe TRBD1 (6 bases). Trimming shortened V by 8 bases and J by 6 bases, and 16 bases separated the two germline ends. The V gene's germline CDR1 is SNHLY and CDR2 FYNNEI. The CDR3 runs to 14 residues. The CDR3 is CASFSDKGDEKLFF. The CDR3 DNA reads TGTGCCAGCTTCTCGGACAAGGGGGATGAAAAACTGTTTTTT.

The chain combines TRBV19 with TRBJ2-1; 12 bases are shared with TRBD2. Trimming removed 4 bases from V and 0 bases from J; junction bases left unmatched: 7. CDR1 and CDR2 (germline): LNHDA, SQIVND (reference sequence). The CDR3 is made up of 18 amino acids. CDR3: CASSSPSGRVSSYNEQFF. The CDR3 nucleotides are TGTGCCAGTAGTAGCCCTAGCGGGAGGGTGAGCTCCTACAATGAGCAGTTCTTC.

A note on this clone: This specimen includes other DNA sequences encoding the same CDR3. The rearrangement links TRBV7-9 to TRBJ2-7; D not certain. CDR1 and CDR2 from the germline V gene are SEHNR and FQNEAQ (reference sequence). Trimming stripped 5 bases from V and 0 bases from J, with 8 bases between. This CDR3 is 13 amino acids long. CDR3 coding DNA: TGTGCCAGCAGCCAGACACCCTCCTACGAGCAGTACTTC. This encodes CASSQTPSYEQYF.

In this sample, this clone turned up once. The chain recombines TRBV10-1 with TRBJ1-5, with unresolved D. The V and J ends lost 3 bases and 7 bases respectively, with 19 bases between them. Per the germline V gene, CDR1 is WNHNN and CDR2 is SYGVQD (reference sequence). The CDR3 has 16 amino acids. CDR3 protein: CASSEDPADSWQPQHF. DNA of the CDR3: TGCGCCAGCAGTGAAGACCCGGCGGATTCTTGGCAGCCCCAGCATTTT.

V gene TRBV6-5 combines with J gene TRBJ2-5, with TRBD2 matching 11 bases. This CDR3 has 15 amino acids. Germline V gene lookup returns CDR1 MNHEY and CDR2 SVGAGI. V shed 0 bases and J 5 bases; nucleotides not matched to a gene: 2. The CDR3: CASSYSPSGRETQYF. In nucleotides, the CDR3 is TGTGCCAGCAGTTACTCTCCTAGCGGGAGGGAGACCCAGTACTTC.

The chain uses TRBV5-1 and TRBJ1-2; D call uncertain. Germline assignment: CDR1 SGHRS and CDR2 YFSETQ. CDR3 length: 13 amino acids. V gave up 8 bases and J gave up 0 bases, with 11 bases separating them. This CDR3 reads CASTVGANYGYTF. The CDR3 nucleotides read TGCGCCAGTACCGTAGGAGCTAACTATGGCTACACCTTC. Drawing the rest from reference TRBV5-1 and TRBJ1-2, the complete variable domain is KAGVTQTPRYLIKTRGQQVTLSCSPISGHRSVSWYQQTPGQGLQFLFEYFSETQRNKGNFPGRFSGRQFSNSRSEMNVSTLELGDSALYLCASTVGANYGYTFGSGTRLTVV.

The V call is TRBV5-1, the J call TRBJ1-3; the D gene is possibly TRBD1 (6 bases). V dropped 1 base and J dropped 0 bases, with 14 bases sitting between them. The germline gives CDR1 SGHRS, CDR2 YFSETQ. This CDR3 region has 17 residues. CDR3 amino acids: CASSLLPTGNSGNTIYF. The CDR3 coding sequence is TGCGCCAGCAGCTTGCTCCCGACAGGAAACTCTGGAAACACCATATATTTT.

V usage is TRBV24-1 and J usage is TRBJ2-5; 8 nucleotides line up with TRBD2. This CDR3 comprises 15 residues. Germline V gives CDR1 KGHDR, CDR2 SFDVKD. V trimming: 9 bases; J trimming: 5 bases; junction bases outside the gene matches: 13. The DNA for the CDR3 is TGTGCCACCGGAAACGGGGGGGCACGGGGTGAGACCCAGTACTTC. Its protein product is CATGNGGARGETQYF.

V is TRBV5-4 and J is TRBJ1-1; TRBD1 matches at 9 bases. This CDR3 has 13 amino acids. Germline lookup yields CDR1 SGHNT and CDR2 YYREEE (reference sequence). V shed 5 bases, J shed 5 bases, and the junction held 4 bases outside the gene matches. The CDR3 loop reads CASSQTGGTEAFF. CDR3 DNA: TGTGCCAGCAGTCAGACAGGGGGTACTGAAGCTTTCTTT.

This clone was recorded once. The chain links TRBV9 to TRBJ1-1; D is ambiguous. The CDR3 has 13 residues. CDR1 and CDR2 from the germline V gene are SGDLS and YYNGEE. Trimming shortened V by 0 bases and J by 7 bases, and 10 bases separated the two germline ends. The CDR3 coding sequence is TGTGCCAGCAGCGTAGCTACCCGAAATGAAGCTTTCTTT. Residues: CASSVATRNEAFF.

The rearrangement links TRBV7-2 to TRBJ2-3; 8 bases align to TRBD1. The V gene's germline CDR1 is SGHTA and CDR2 FQGNSA. The CDR3 totals 19 residues. V shed 6 bases and J 6 bases; nucleotides not matched to a gene: 23. The CDR3 is CASRGGQGATNPSYDTQYF. The CDR3, as DNA: TGTGCCAGCAGGGGCGGACAGGGCGCTACCAATCCATCTTACGATACGCAGTATTTT.

The chain employs TRBV14 and TRBJ2-4, with 10 bases lining up with TRBD2. Germline assignment: CDR1 SGHDN and CDR2 FVKESK. The CDR3 sequence is 20 residues long. The J segment lost 0 bases and the V segment lost 1 base, leaving 12 bases of the junction unmatched. The CDR3 DNA sequence: TGTGCCAGCAGCCAAGTAGGCAATAGTCTAGCGGGAGTAGCCAAAAACATTCAGTACTTC. It specifies CASSQVGNSLAGVAKNIQYF. The whole variable domain, filled in from reference TRBV14 and TRBJ2-4, reads EAGVTQFPSHSVIEKGQTVTLRCDPISGHDNLYWYRRVMGKEIKFLLHFVKESKQDESGMPNNRFLAERTGGTYSTLKVQPAELEDSGVYFCASSQVGNSLAGVAKNIQYFGAGTRLSVL.

The V and J genes are TRBV18 and TRBJ2-7; TRBD1 agrees at 8 bases. The V gene end was trimmed by 4 bases and the J gene end by 0 bases; junction bases not matched to a gene: 5. The CDR3 has 15 amino acids. The germline V gene encodes CDR1 KGHSH and CDR2 LQKENI. CDR3 in DNA: TGTGCCAGCTCACGATCCGGGACAGGCTCCTACGAGCAGTACGTC. This sequence encodes CASSRSGTGSYEQYV.

With regard to this clone: The sample carries other DNA sequences with the same CDR3. The chain carries TRBV7-9 and TRBJ2-3; 7 bases are shared with TRBD1. The CDR3 spans 14 residues. V gave up 1 base and J gave up 6 bases; unmatched junction bases: 4. Per the germline V gene, CDR1 is SEHNR and CDR2 is FQNEAQ (reference sequence). The CDR3 here is CASSLGQGMDTQYF. In DNA, the CDR3 is TGTGCCAGCAGCTTAGGACAGGGCATGGATACGCAGTATTTT.

The chain couples TRBV6-4 to TRBJ2-1, with 9 bases aligning to TRBD1. The CDR3 is 19 residues long. Trimming at V came to 7 bases and at J to 0 bases, leaving 16 bases not matched to a gene. Germline CDR1 reads MRHNA; CDR2 reads SNTAGT. The CDR3 bases are TGTGCCAGCACCTCGACAGGGGGACTCGCCCGTGGCTCCTACAATGAGCAGTTCTTC. Its translation is CASTSTGGLARGSYNEQFF.

J is TRBJ2-1 and V is TRBV5-6, with D perhaps matching TRBD1 (5 bases). Deletions cut 3 bases from V and 2 bases from J, with 15 bases between. CDR3 length: 16 residues. Germline V CDR1 and CDR2: SGHDT, YYEEEE. The CDR3 region is CASSWAGRGAYNEQFF. CDR3 sequence (DNA): TGTGCCAGCAGCTGGGCAGGGCGTGGGGCCTACAATGAGCAGTTCTTC.

The V and J genes are TRBV7-2 and TRBJ2-5; perhaps TRBD2 as D (5 bases). With 5 bases removed from V and 4 bases from J, the gap between germline ends came to 14 bases. The germline V gene encodes CDR1 SGHTA and CDR2 FQGNSA. The CDR3 contains 14 residues. The CDR3 DNA reads TGTGCCAGCAGCCGCGGGCTATCCGGAGAGACCCAGTACTTC. The encoded protein is CASSRGLSGETQYF.

V and J are TRBV27 and TRBJ2-5; 10 nucleotides line up with TRBD2. Germline values: CDR1 MNHEY, CDR2 SMNVEV (reference sequence). The junction had 2 bases not matched to a gene; V was cut back by 2 bases and J by 2 bases. The CDR3 sequence is 15 residues long. In nucleotides, the CDR3 is TGTGCCAGCAGTTTAATTAGCGGGGGGCAAGAGACCCAGTACTTC. This sequence encodes CASSLISGGQETQYF.

DNA for the CDR3: TGTGCCAGCAGCCCCCGGGGAATCTCTGGAAACACCATATATTTT. Amino acids: CASSPRGISGNTIYF. This chain connects TRBV9 to TRBJ1-3, with no clear D. With 4 bases removed from V and 0 bases from J, the gap between germline ends came to 11 bases. The CDR3 sequence is 15 residues long. The germline V gene has CDR1 SGDLS and CDR2 YYNGEE. The entire variable domain, with the rest obtained from reference TRBV9 and TRBJ1-3, is as follows: DSGVTQTPKHLITATGQRVTLRCSPRSGDLSVYWYQQSLDQGLQFLIQYYNGEERAKGNILERFSAQQFPDLHSELNLSSLELGDSALYFCASSPRGISGNTIYFGEGSWLTVV.

The chain uses TRBV5-6 and TRBJ1-4; D gene unclear. V lost 2 bases to trimming and J lost 8 bases, with 13 bases between them. The CDR3 length is 14 residues. CDR1 is SGHDT and CDR2 is YYEEEE in the germline V gene. The DNA for the CDR3 is TGTGCCAGCAGCTTTCTCGCGCCGGAGGAAAAACTGTTTTTT. Amino acid sequence: CASSFLAPEEKLFF.